What follows are 14 T cell receptor beta chains derived from one specimen sequenced in a study of graft-versus-host responses after intestinal transplantation. Repertoires were generated with immunoSEQ multiplex PCR, while TCRdb's copy carries only in-frame clones and drops some. The profile shows about 64,000 clones, approximately 92% of them singletons. The material was bone marrow, obtained 734 days after intestinal transplantation. These TCRs come from a human patient who received an intestinal transplant, so some T cells may come from the graft donor.

V and J are TRBV27 and TRBJ1-1, with unresolved D. Germline CDR1 MNHEY, CDR2 SMNVEV (reference sequence). Trimming took off 6 bases at V and 11 bases at J, with 22 bases between the two ends. The CDR3 is 14 amino acids. CDR3 DNA sequence: TGTGCCAGCAGCTGGACGCCGGAGGGTATTGAGGCTTTCTTT. This sequence encodes CASSWTPEGIEAFF.

The V and J genes are TRBV6-1 and TRBJ2-1; tentative D call: TRBD2 (6 bases). Per the germline V gene, CDR1 is MNHNS and CDR2 is SASEGT. CDR3 length: 12 residues. V shed 6 bases and J shed 8 bases, with 11 bases lying between them. CDR3 loop: CASSLGSDEQFF. In DNA, the CDR3 is TGTGCCAGCAGCCTCGGGAGTGATGAGCAGTTCTTC.

This clone occurred once. The chain recombines TRBV19 with TRBJ1-6; no clear D. This CDR3 contains 13 residues. Deletions cut 7 bases from V and 4 bases from J, with 8 bases between. Per the germline V gene, CDR1 is LNHDA and CDR2 is SQIVND (reference sequence). The CDR3 spells CASTLEYNSPLHF. CDR3 nucleotides: TGTGCCAGTACTCTCGAGTATAATTCACCCCTCCACTTT.

The chain combines TRBV4-2 with TRBJ1-3; D perhaps matches TRBD1 (5 bases). This CDR3 is built from 16 residues. CDR1 and CDR2 (germline): LGHNA, YNFKEQ. The V end was cut by 2 bases, the J end by 0 bases, with 11 bases between. The CDR3 loop is CASSQTGGPSGNTIYF. The CDR3 nucleotides read TGTGCCAGCAGCCAAACAGGCGGGCCCTCTGGAAACACCATATATTTT.

The chain carries TRBV29-1 and TRBJ1-1; 11 bases map to TRBD1. With V trimmed by 2 bases and J by 5 bases, 7 bases remained unmatched. The CDR3 is made up of 15 amino acids. CDR1 and CDR2 (germline): SQVTM, ANQGSEA. CDR3 in amino acids: CSVEMAGQGDTEAFF. CDR3 in DNA: TGCAGCGTTGAAATGGCGGGACAGGGGGATACTGAAGCTTTCTTT.

As concerns this clone: Compared with germline, one end of the junction differs, possibly owing to a read error. This chain links TRBV6-4 with TRBJ2-5; perhaps TRBD2 as D (6 bases). This CDR3 region has 13 residues. Germline CDR1 is MRHNA and CDR2 is SNTAGT. The CDR3 region has the DNA TGTGCCAGCAGTGACGGGACGGGGGAAGGGGTTCACTTC. This sequence encodes CASSDGTGEGVHF.

The chain is built from TRBV6-5 and TRBJ1-6; 9 nucleotides line up with TRBD1. The trim removed 5 bases at V and 11 bases at J, leaving 4 bases unmatched. CDR1 MNHEY and CDR2 SVGAGI come from the germline V gene. The CDR3 runs 13 residues. The CDR3 is CASSEDRGTPLHF. The CDR3 region has the DNA TGTGCCAGCAGTGAAGACAGGGGGACACCCCTCCACTTT.

The chain recombines TRBV5-1 with TRBJ2-5, with no clear D. Trimming stripped 0 bases from V and 5 bases from J, with 11 bases between. The germline gives CDR1 SGHRS, CDR2 YFSETQ. This CDR3 is 14 amino acids long. Here the CDR3 DNA reads TGCGCCAGCAGCTTGGCCGGGCTAGGGGAGACCCAGTACTTC. Its translation: CASSLAGLGETQYF.

The chain couples TRBV27 to TRBJ1-6; D ambiguous. The CDR3 extends over 15 amino acids. CDR1 and CDR2 from the germline V gene are MNHEY and SMNVEV (reference sequence). V was pared by 0 bases and J by 10 bases, with 13 bases between. The CDR3 DNA sequence: TGTGCCAGCAGTTTATCGGTGAGGAGTAGGTCACCCCTCCACTTT. Amino acid sequence: CASSLSVRSRSPLHF.

The rearrangement uses TRBV27 and TRBJ2-7, with a tentative D call TRBD2 (5 bases). Trimming took off 3 bases at V and 1 base at J, with 19 bases between the two ends. There are 17 residues in the CDR3. Germline assignment: CDR1 MNHEY and CDR2 SMNVEV (reference sequence). The CDR3: CASSLSRGLGESYEQYF. The CDR3 bases are TGTGCCAGCAGTTTGTCCCGCGGGCTAGGAGAATCCTACGAGCAGTACTTC.

The J gene is TRBJ2-7, the V gene TRBV6-5, with 8 nucleotides matching TRBD2. Germline assignment: CDR1 MNHEY and CDR2 SVGAGI. The CDR3 runs 14 residues. The junction had 4 bases not matched to a gene; V was cut back by 6 bases and J by 0 bases. CDR3 bases: TGTGCCAGCAGCCTGACTAGCGACTCCTACGAGCAGTACTTC. This encodes CASSLTSDSYEQYF.

This clone was observed once. The genes are TRBV6-6 and TRBJ2-7; maybe TRBD1 (6 bases). The CDR3 is 16 residues long. V shed 5 bases and J shed 1 base, with 18 bases lying between them. CDR1 is MNHNY, CDR2 SVGAGI, per germline (reference sequence). The CDR3 coding sequence is TGTGCCAGCAGTCTACCGGGACACCAGGGGTCCTACGAGCAGTACTTC. Encoded protein: CASSLPGHQGSYEQYF.

This rearrangement joins TRBV6-5 to TRBJ1-1; D perhaps matches TRBD1 (5 bases). The germline CDR1 and CDR2 sequences are MNHEY and SVGAGI. The CDR3 runs to 15 residues. V was trimmed by 2 bases and J by 4 bases, leaving 14 bases between them. CDR3 bases: TGTGCCAGCAGTTACGTGGCTCCTCAGGGCACTGAAGCTTTCTTT. Translated: CASSYVAPQGTEAFF.

This clone has only one observation. The V and J genes are TRBV6-8 and TRBJ2-7; D not certain. CDR1 is MNHGY, CDR2 SAAAGT, per germline. The ends were cut back, 11 bases at V and 2 bases at J, with 7 bases in the middle. CDR3 length: 10 residues. The CDR3 reads CALGTYEQYF. CDR3 DNA sequence: TGTGCCCTTGGGACCTACGAGCAGTACTTC.